The 15 T cell receptor beta chains below were found in one sample sequenced in a study of T cell responses to AZD1222 COVID-19 vaccine. TCRdb's copy holds only in-frame clones and misses some; the assay was immunoSEQ multiplex PCR. The sample shows 150,000 or so clones, around 87% of them seen only once. Specimen: peripheral blood, collected 28 days after the second AZD1222 dose. These receptor sequences come from an adult who received the AZD1222 COVID-19 vaccine.

In nucleotides, the CDR3 is TGCAGTGCGGGGTCTGATCGGGCAGATACGCAGTATTTT. Translation: CSAGSDRADTQYF. V is TRBV29-1 and J is TRBJ2-3; TRBD2 might be the D (6 bases). This CDR3 contains 13 residues. The germline V gene encodes CDR1 SQVTM and CDR2 ANQGSEA.

The chain carries TRBV28 and TRBJ1-2; 7 nucleotides match TRBD1. The CDR3 totals 16 residues. Germline CDR1 and CDR2: MDHEN and SYDVKM. After removal of 6 bases from V and 5 bases from J, the junction contained 15 bases not matched to a gene. This chain's CDR3 is CASSSGPTARGYGYTF. The CDR3 DNA sequence: TGTGCCAGCAGCTCGGGTCCGACAGCCAGGGGGTATGGCTACACCTTC.

There are a few counts of this clone. The chain combines TRBV19 with TRBJ1-4, with 8 bases lining up with TRBD1. Germline CDR1 is LNHDA and CDR2 is SQIVND (reference sequence). The CDR3 extends over 14 amino acids. With 5 bases clipped from V and 6 bases from J, the junction kept 5 bases outside the gene matches. Here the CDR3 reads CASSLGTGYEKLFF. CDR3 coding DNA: TGTGCCAGTAGTTTGGGGACAGGATATGAAAAACTGTTTTTT.

The chain carries TRBV13 and TRBJ2-1; D may be TRBD1 (5 bases). CDR1 and CDR2 from the germline V gene are PRHDT and FYEKMQ (reference sequence). This CDR3 region has 14 residues. V was pared by 5 bases and J by 8 bases, with 16 bases between. The CDR3 loop reads CASSTLGPADEQFF. For the CDR3, the DNA is TGTGCCAGCAGCACCTTGGGGCCTGCCGATGAGCAGTTCTTC. Based on the CDR3 plus reference TRBV13 and TRBJ2-1, the full variable domain is AAGVIQSPRHLIKEKRETATLKCYPIPRHDTVYWYQQGPGQDPQFLISFYEKMQSDKGSIPDRFSAQQFSDYHSELNMSSLELGDSALYFCASSTLGPADEQFFGPGTRLTVL.

The CDR3 loop is CASSFQQTSGGLNEQFF. As DNA, the CDR3 is TGTGCCAGCAGTTTTCAACAGACTAGCGGAGGGCTTAATGAGCAGTTCTTC. The chain employs TRBV27 and TRBJ2-1; 9 nucleotides line up with TRBD2. Per germline, CDR1 MNHEY and CDR2 SMNVEV (reference sequence). V was clipped by 3 bases and J by 7 bases; unmatched bases: 13. The length of the CDR3 is 17 residues.

This rearrangement joins TRBV12-5 to TRBJ1-1, with no clear D. Trimming removed 4 bases at V and 0 bases at J, with 9 bases between. Germline V gene data show CDR1 as LGHNT and CDR2 as FRNRAP. This CDR3 is built from 14 residues. The DNA of the CDR3 is TGTGCTAGTGGTTCTATGGACTTGAACACTGAAGCTTTCTTT. Encoded protein: CASGSMDLNTEAFF.

This clone was seen a handful of times. V is TRBV25-1 and J is TRBJ2-1, with 12 bases identical to TRBD2. Per germline, CDR1 MGHDK and CDR2 SYGVNS. There are 16 residues in the CDR3. Trimming cost V 2 bases and J 7 bases; bases outside gene matches: 6. CDR3 sequence: CASSETLAGGSNEQFF. CDR3 in DNA: TGTGCCAGCAGTGAAACACTAGCGGGAGGATCTAATGAGCAGTTCTTC.

The V and J genes are TRBV19 and TRBJ1-5; possibly TRBD1 for D (6 bases). Germline V CDR1 and CDR2: LNHDA, SQIVND (reference sequence). With 5 bases removed from V and 0 bases from J, the gap between germline ends came to 11 bases. This CDR3 region has 15 residues. Written as DNA, the CDR3 is TGTGCCAGTAGTTGGGCAGGGGTTAGCAATCAGCCCCAGCATTTT. Translation gives CASSWAGVSNQPQHF.

The DNA for the CDR3 is TGCAGCGTTGTCGGACTAGGAACCGATACGCAGTATTTT. Translating it yields CSVVGLGTDTQYF. The chain employs TRBV29-1 and TRBJ2-3, with 7 bases lining up with TRBD2. V was clipped by 4 bases and J by 6 bases; unmatched bases: 7. This CDR3 has 13 residues. The germline gives CDR1 SQVTM, CDR2 ANQGSEA.

The rearrangement joins TRBV13 to TRBJ1-2; D may be TRBD1 (5 bases). The CDR3 has 13 residues. Germline V gene data show CDR1 as PRHDT and CDR2 as FYEKMQ (reference sequence). V shed 0 bases and J shed 6 bases, with 8 bases lying between them. The CDR3 here is CASSLGRGDGYTF. The CDR3 bases are TGTGCCAGCAGCTTAGGCCGGGGGGATGGCTACACCTTC.

The chain uses TRBV3-1 (or the pseudogene TRBV3-2) and TRBJ2-7, with 8 bases lining up with TRBD2. This CDR3 is 14 amino acids long. The germline V gene encodes CDR1 LGHDT and CDR2 YNNKEL (reference sequence). After removal of 2 bases from V and 5 bases from J, the junction contained 5 bases not matched to a gene. CDR3 DNA: TGTGCCAGCAGCCAAAGACTAGCGAGGAACGAGCAGTACTTC. It specifies CASSQRLARNEQYF.

The chain recombines TRBV7-2 with TRBJ1-3, with D perhaps matching TRBD1 (5 bases). V was shortened by 0 bases and J by 2 bases, with 8 bases between the two germline ends. Germline values: CDR1 SGHTA, CDR2 FQGNSA. The CDR3 contains 15 residues. The CDR3 region is CASSLAAGTGNTIYF. In DNA form, the CDR3 reads TGTGCCAGCAGCTTAGCAGCAGGGACTGGAAACACCATATATTTT.

The chain carries TRBV5-1 and TRBJ2-2; D possibly corresponds to TRBD2 (5 bases). V lost 2 bases and J 1 base, leaving 6 bases between the germline ends. The CDR3 consists of 14 residues. Per germline, CDR1 SGHRS and CDR2 YFSETQ. The CDR3 nucleotides are TGCGCCAGCAGCTTCAGCGGGAACACCGGGGAGCTGTTTTTT. The encoded protein is CASSFSGNTGELFF.

The chain employs TRBV6-5 and TRBJ2-3, with 7 bases matching TRBD1. Trimming at V came to 6 bases and at J to 8 bases, leaving 5 bases not matched to a gene. Germline V CDR1 and CDR2: MNHEY, SVGAGI. This CDR3 contains 12 residues. The CDR3 loop is CASRTGKGTQYF. CDR3 bases: TGTGCCAGCAGGACAGGGAAGGGTACGCAGTATTTT.

The rearrangement joins TRBV19 to TRBJ2-2; 13 nucleotides agree with TRBD2. The germline V gene has CDR1 LNHDA and CDR2 SQIVND (reference sequence). The CDR3 has 19 residues. V was clipped by 6 bases and J by 4 bases; unmatched bases: 14. CDR3: CASRNLGLAGPTSTGELFF. The DNA for the CDR3 is TGTGCCAGTAGGAACTTGGGACTAGCGGGGCCGACGAGCACCGGGGAGCTGTTTTTT.